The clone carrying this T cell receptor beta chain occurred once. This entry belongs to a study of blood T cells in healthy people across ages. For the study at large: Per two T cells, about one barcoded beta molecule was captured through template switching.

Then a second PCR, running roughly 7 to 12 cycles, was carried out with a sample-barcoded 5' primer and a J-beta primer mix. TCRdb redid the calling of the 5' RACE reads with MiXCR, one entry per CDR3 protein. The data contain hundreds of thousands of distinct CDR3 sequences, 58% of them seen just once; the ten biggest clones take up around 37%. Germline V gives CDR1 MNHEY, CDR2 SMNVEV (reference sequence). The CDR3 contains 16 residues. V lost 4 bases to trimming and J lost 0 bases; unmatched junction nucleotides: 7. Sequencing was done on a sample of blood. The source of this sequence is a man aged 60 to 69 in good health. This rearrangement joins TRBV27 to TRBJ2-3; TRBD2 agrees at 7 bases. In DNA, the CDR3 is TGTGCCAGCAGTTCCCCCAGACTAGCTAGCACAGATACGCAGTATTTT. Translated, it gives CASSSPRLASTDTQYF.